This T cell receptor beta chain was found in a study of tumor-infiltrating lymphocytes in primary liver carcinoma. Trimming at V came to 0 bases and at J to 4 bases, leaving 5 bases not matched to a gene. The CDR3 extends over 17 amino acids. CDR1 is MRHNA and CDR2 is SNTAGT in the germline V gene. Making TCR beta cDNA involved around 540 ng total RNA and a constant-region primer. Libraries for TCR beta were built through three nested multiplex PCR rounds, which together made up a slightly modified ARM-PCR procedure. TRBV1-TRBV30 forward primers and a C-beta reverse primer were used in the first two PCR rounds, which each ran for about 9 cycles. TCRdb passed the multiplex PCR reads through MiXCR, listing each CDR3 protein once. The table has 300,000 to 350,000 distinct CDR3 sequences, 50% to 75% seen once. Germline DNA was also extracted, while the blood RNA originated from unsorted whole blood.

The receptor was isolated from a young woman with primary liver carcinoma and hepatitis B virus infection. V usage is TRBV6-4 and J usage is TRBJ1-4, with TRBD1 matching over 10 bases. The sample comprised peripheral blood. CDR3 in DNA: TGTGCCAGCAGTGACTCGGGACAGGGGCAAATTAATGAAAAACTGTTTTTT. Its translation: CASSDSGQGQINEKLFF.